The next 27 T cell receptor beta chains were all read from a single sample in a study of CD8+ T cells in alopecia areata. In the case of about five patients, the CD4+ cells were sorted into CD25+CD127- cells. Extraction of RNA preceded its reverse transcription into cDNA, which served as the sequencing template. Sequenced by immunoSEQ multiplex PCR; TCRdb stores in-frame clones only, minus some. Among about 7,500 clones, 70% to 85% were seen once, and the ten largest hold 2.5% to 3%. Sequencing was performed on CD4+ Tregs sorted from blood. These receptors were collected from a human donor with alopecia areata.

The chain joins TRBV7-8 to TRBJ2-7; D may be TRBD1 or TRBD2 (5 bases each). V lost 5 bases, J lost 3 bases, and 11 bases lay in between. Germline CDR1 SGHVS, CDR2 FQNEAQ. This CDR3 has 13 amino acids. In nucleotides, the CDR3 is TGTGCCAGCAGCCAGGGACGGGACTACGAGCAGTACTTC. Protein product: CASSQGRDYEQYF.

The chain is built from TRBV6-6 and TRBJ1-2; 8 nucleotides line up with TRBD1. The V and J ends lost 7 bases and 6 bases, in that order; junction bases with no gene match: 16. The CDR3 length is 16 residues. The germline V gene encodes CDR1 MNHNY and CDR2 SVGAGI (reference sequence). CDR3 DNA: TGTGCCAGCAACCCCAGGGGGACAGGACTCGTCCATGGCTACACCTTC. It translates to CASNPRGTGLVHGYTF.

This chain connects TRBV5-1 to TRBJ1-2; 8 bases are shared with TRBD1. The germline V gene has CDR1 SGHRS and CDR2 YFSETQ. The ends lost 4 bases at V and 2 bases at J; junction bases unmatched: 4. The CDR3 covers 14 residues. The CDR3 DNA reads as TGCGCCAGCAGCGTACAGGGGGACAACTATGGCTACACCTTC. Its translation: CASSVQGDNYGYTF.

The CDR3, as DNA: TGCGCCAGCAGCTTAATGACAGTCTCCTACGAGCAGTACTTC. It codes for CASSLMTVSYEQYF. The chain recombines TRBV5-1 with TRBJ2-7; maybe TRBD1 (5 bases). There are 14 residues in the CDR3. The germline gives CDR1 SGHRS, CDR2 YFSETQ. The V end was cut by 2 bases, the J end by 0 bases, with 9 bases between.

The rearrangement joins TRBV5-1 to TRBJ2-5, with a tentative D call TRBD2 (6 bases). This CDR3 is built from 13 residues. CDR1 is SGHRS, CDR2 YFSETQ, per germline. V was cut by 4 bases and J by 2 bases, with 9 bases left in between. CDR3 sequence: CASSRGAQETQYF. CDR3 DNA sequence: TGCGCCAGCAGCCGCGGGGCGCAAGAGACCCAGTACTTC.

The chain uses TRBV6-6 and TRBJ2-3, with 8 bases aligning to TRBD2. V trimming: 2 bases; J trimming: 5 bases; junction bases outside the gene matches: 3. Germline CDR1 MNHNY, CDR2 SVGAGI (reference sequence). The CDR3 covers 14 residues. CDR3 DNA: TGTGCCAGCAGTTACGGCGGGGGGCAAGATACGCAGTATTTT. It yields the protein CASSYGGGQDTQYF.

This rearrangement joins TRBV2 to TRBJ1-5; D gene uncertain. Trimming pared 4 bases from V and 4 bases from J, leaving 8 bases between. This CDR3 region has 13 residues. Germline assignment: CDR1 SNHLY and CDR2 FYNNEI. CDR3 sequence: CASSALRNQPQHF. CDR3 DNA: TGTGCCAGCAGTGCGCTTAGGAATCAGCCCCAGCATTTT. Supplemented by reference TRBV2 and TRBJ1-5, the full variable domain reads EPEVTQTPSHQVTQMGQEVILRCVPISNHLYFYWYRQILGQKVEFLVSFYNNEISEKSEIFDDQFSVERPDGSNFTLKIRSTKLEDSAMYFCASSALRNQPQHFGDGTRLSIL.

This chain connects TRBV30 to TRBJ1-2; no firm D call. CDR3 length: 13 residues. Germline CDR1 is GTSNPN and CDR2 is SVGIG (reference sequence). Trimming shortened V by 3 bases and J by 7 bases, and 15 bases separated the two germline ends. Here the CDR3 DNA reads TGTGCCTGGAGACCCTCGGGATCCTGTGGCTACACCTTC. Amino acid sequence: CAWRPSGSCGYTF.

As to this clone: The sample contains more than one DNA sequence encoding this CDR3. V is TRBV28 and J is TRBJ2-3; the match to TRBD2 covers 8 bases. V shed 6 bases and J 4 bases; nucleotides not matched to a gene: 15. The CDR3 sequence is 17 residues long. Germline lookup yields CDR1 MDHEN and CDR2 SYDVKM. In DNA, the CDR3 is TGTGCCAGCAGCCCCTCTGGACGGGGGGGCCGCCCAGATACGCAGTATTTT. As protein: CASSPSGRGGRPDTQYF.

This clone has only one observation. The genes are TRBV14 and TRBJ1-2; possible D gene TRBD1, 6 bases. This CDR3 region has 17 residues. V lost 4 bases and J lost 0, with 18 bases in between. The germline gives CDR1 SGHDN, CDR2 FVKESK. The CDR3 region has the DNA TGTGCCAGCAGCCGGGCTATTGGGACATCGACTAACTATGGCTACACCTTC. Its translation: CASSRAIGTSTNYGYTF. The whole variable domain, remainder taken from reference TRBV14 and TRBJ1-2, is EAGVTQFPSHSVIEKGQTVTLRCDPISGHDNLYWYRRVMGKEIKFLLHFVKESKQDESGMPNNRFLAERTGGTYSTLKVQPAELEDSGVYFCASSRAIGTSTNYGYTFGSGTRLTVV.

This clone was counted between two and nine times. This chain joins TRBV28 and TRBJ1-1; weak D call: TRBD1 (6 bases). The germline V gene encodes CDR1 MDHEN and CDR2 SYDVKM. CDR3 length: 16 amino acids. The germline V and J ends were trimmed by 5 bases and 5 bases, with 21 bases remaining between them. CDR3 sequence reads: CASSDAFWQGKTEAFF. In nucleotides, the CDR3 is TGTGCCAGCAGTGACGCCTTCTGGCAGGGGAAAACTGAAGCTTTCTTT.

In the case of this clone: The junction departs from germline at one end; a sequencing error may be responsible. The CDR3 protein is CASSFQGYGHTF. Here the CDR3 DNA reads TGTGCCAGCAGCTTTCAGGGGTATGGCCACACCTTC. The V call is TRBV5-6, the J call TRBJ1-2; TRBD1 might be the D (6 bases). In germline, CDR1 is SGHDT, CDR2 YYEEEE. CDR3 size: 12 residues. The entire variable domain, with the rest obtained from reference TRBV5-6 and TRBJ1-2, is as follows: DAGVTQSPTHLIKTRGQQVTLRCSPKSGHDTVSWYQQALGQGPQFIFQYYEEEERQRGNFPDRFSGHQFPNYSSELNVNALLLGDSALYLCASSFQGYGHTFGSGTRLTVV.

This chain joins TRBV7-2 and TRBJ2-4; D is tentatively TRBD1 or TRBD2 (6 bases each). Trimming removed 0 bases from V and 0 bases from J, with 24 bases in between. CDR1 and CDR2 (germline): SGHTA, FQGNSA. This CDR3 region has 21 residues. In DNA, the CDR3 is TGTGCCAGCAGCTTAGCGGTACAGGAACAGAATCGGGGGCCAGCCAAAAACATTCAGTACTTC. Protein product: CASSLAVQEQNRGPAKNIQYF. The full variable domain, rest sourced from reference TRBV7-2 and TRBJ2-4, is GAGVSQSPSNKVTEKGKDVELRCDPISGHTALYWYRQSLGQGLEFLIYFQGNSAPDKSGLPSDRFSAERTGGSVSTLTIQRTQQEDSAVYLCASSLAVQEQNRGPAKNIQYFGAGTRLSVL.

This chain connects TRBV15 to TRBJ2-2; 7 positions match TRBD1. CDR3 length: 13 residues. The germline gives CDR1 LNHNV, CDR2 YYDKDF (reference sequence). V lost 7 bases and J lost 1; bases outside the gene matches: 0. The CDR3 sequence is CATNRGNTGELFF. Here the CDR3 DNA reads TGTGCCACCAACAGGGGGAACACCGGGGAGCTGTTTTTT. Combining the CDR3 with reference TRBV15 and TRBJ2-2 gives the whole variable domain DAMVIQNPRYQVTQFGKPVTLSCSQTLNHNVMYWYQQKSSQAPKLLFHYYDKDFNNEADTPDNFQSRRPNTSFCFLDIRSPGLGDTAMYLCATNRGNTGELFFGEGSRLTVL.

CDR3 residues: CAIRAGLAGGTTDTQYF. Written as DNA, the CDR3 is TGTGCCATCAGGGCAGGACTAGCGGGAGGGACCACAGATACGCAGTATTTT. V usage is TRBV10-3 and J usage is TRBJ2-3, with 15 bases fitting TRBD2. The CDR3 sequence is 17 residues long. Trimming took 6 bases from V and 2 from J; bases not matched to a gene: 6. The germline V gene has CDR1 ENHRY and CDR2 SYGVKD.

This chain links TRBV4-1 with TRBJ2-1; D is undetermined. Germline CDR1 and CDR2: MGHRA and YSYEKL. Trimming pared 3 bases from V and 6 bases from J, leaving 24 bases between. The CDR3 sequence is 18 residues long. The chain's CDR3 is CASSQGRLGSSNPNEQFF. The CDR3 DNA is TGCGCCAGCAGCCAGGGCCGCCTAGGGTCTTCGAACCCCAATGAGCAGTTCTTC.

This CDR3 reads CASSRGARETQYF. The CDR3 nucleotides read TGTGCCAGCAGTCGGGGGGCCCGGGAGACCCAGTACTTC. V usage is TRBV6-1 and J usage is TRBJ2-5, with D maybe TRBD2 (7 bases). V was clipped by 5 bases and J by 5 bases, with 12 bases between them. Germline CDR1 and CDR2: MNHNS and SASEGT. CDR3 length equals 13 residues.

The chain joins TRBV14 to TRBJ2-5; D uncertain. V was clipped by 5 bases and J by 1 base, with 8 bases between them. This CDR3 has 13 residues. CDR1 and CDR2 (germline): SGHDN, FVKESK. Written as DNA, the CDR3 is TGTGCCAGCAGCAGGGCGTCCCAAGAGACCCAGTACTTC. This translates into CASSRASQETQYF.

The CDR3 sequence is CASSEMPSGGALDEQYF. CDR3 nucleotides: TGTGCCAGCAGTGAGATGCCTAGCGGGGGGGCTCTCGACGAGCAGTACTTC. The V gene is TRBV6-4, the J gene TRBJ2-7; the match to TRBD2 covers 12 bases. The CDR3 length is 17 residues. V lost 3 bases, J lost 5 bases, and 11 bases stayed unmatched. Germline lookup yields CDR1 MRHNA and CDR2 SNTAGT.

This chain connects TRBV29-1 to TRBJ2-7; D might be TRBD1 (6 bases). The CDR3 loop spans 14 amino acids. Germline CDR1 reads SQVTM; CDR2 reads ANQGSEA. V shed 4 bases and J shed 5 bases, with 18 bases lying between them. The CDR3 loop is CSVVRQAYRDEQYF. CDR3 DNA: TGCAGCGTTGTTAGACAGGCTTACCGGGACGAGCAGTACTTC.

DNA of the CDR3: TGTGCCAGCAGCCCTACAAGCGGACGTAGCACAGATACGCAGTATTTT. Translation: CASSPTSGRSTDTQYF. V gene TRBV5-5 combines with J gene TRBJ2-3; perhaps TRBD2 as D (5 bases). The CDR3 length is 16 residues. Between the trimmed V and J ends, which lost 4 bases and 0 bases, there was a span of 15 bases. CDR1 SGHKS and CDR2 YYEKEE come from the germline V gene (reference sequence).

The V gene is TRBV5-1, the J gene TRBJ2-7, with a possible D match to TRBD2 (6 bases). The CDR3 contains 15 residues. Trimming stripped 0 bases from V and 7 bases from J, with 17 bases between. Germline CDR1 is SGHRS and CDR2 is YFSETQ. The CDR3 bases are TGCGCCAGCAGCTTGGTGGGGGGAGTTCTTAAGGAGCAGTACTTC. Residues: CASSLVGGVLKEQYF.

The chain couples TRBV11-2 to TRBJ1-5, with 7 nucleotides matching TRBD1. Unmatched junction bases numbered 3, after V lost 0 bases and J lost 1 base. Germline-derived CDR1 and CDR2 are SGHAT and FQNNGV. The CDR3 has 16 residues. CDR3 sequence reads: CASSLDGDRSNQPQHF. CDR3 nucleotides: TGTGCCAGCAGCTTAGATGGGGACAGAAGCAATCAGCCCCAGCATTTT.

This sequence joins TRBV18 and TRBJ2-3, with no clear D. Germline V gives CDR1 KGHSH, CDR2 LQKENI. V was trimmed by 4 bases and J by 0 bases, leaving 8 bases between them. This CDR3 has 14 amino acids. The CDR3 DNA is TGTGCCAGCTCACAGGTCCCAAGCACAGATACGCAGTATTTT. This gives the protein CASSQVPSTDTQYF. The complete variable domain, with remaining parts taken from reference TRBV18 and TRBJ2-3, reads NAGVMQNPRHLVRRRGQEARLRCSPMKGHSHVYWYRQLPEEGLKFMVYLQKENIIDESGMPKERFSAEFPKEGPSILRIQQVVRGDSAAYFCASSQVPSTDTQYFGPGTRLTVL.

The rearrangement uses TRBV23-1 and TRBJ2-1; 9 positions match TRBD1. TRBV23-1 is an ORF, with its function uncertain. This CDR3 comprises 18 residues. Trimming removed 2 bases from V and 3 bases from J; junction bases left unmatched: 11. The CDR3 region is CASSQDLLRDRDYNEQFF. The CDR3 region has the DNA TGCGCCAGCAGTCAAGACCTTCTTAGGGACAGGGACTACAATGAGCAGTTCTTC.

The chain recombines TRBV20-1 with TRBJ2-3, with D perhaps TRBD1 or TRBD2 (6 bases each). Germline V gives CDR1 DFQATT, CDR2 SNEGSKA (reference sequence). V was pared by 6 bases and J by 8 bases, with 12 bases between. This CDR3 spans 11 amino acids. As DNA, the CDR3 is TGCAGTGCAGGGGGGCCCGCTACGCAGTATTTT. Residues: CSAGGPATQYF.

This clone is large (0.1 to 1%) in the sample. Here the CDR3 reads CASSLPGRTYNEQFF. CDR3 DNA sequence: TGTGCCAGCAGCTTGCCAGGGAGAACCTACAATGAGCAGTTCTTC. The chain carries TRBV5-6 and TRBJ2-1; the D gene could be TRBD1 or TRBD2 (5 bases each). The V end was cut by 1 base, the J end by 2 bases, with 10 bases between. CDR3 length: 15 amino acids. Germline V gene lookup returns CDR1 SGHDT and CDR2 YYEEEE.